The rows below give T cell receptor beta chains drawn from one sample of a study of neoadjuvant nivolumab and ipilimumab in lung cancer. The table came from immunoSEQ multiplex PCR; TCRdb's copy has only in-frame clones and leaves some out. The sample has 5,500 to 8,500 clones, 76% seen once; the top ten hold about 4.5%. Specimen: tumor tissue, collected after neoadjuvant nivolumab, alone or with ipilimumab, at or shortly before surgery. These receptors were obtained from an adult with non-small cell lung cancer. Both conserved end residues are part of each CDR3. A D gene is named only where the DNA matches it firmly. The size of a clone is reported for some rows only, either as once, few or many, or as a class for expanded clones.

CDR3 protein	CDR3 DNA	D gene	V gene	clone size	J gene
CASSSRTGYNEQFF	TGTGCCAGCAGCTCCAGGACAGGGTACAATGAGCAGTTCTTC	TRBD1	TRBV7-9	NA	TRBJ2-1
CASRDREFTGELFF	TGCGCCAGCAGAGACAGGGAGTTCACCGGGGAGCTGTTTTTT	TRBD1	TRBV10-2	NA	TRBJ2-2
CASSLGLAAPRPSSYNEQFF	TGCGCCAGCAGCTTGGGTCTAGCGGCTCCACGACCTAGCTCCTACAATGAGCAGTTCTTC	TRBD2	TRBV5-1	few	TRBJ2-1
CASSPGQGVDNEQFF	TGCGCCAGCAGCCCAGGACAGGGTGTGGACAATGAGCAGTTCTTC	TRBD1	TRBV5-1	NA	TRBJ2-1
CASASRREDTGELFF	TGTGCCAGCGCGTCCCGGCGGGAGGACACCGGGGAGCTGTTTTTT	TRBD2	TRBV2	NA	TRBJ2-2
CASSLGQATYGYTF	TGTGCCAGCAGCTTAGGCCAGGCGACATATGGCTACACCTTC	NA	TRBV5-5	NA	TRBJ1-2
CASSSPGQPPGEQYF	TGTGCCAGCAGTTCGCCGGGACAGCCCCCTGGAGAGCAGTACTTC	TRBD1	TRBV28	NA	TRBJ2-7
CASSVRTGDGTEAFF	TGCGCCAGCAGCGTAAGGACAGGGGATGGGACTGAAGCTTTCTTT	TRBD1	TRBV5-1	once	TRBJ1-1
CATESPSSSGMYF	TGTGCCACTGAGTCCCCAAGTAGCTCCGGCATGTACTTC	NA	TRBV10-3	NA	TRBJ2-7
CATSPGRTGRASQQFF	TGTGCCACCAGCCCCGGGAGGACAGGGCGAGCGTCCCAGCAGTTCTTC	NA	TRBV15	NA	TRBJ2-1
CASSVRGGPSYNEQFF	TGTGCCAGCAGCGTTAGGGGCGGCCCCTCCTACAATGAGCAGTTCTTC	NA	TRBV7-6	NA	TRBJ2-1
CASSLGTSSYGYTF	TGTGCCAGCAGCTTGGGGACCTCTAGTTATGGCTACACCTTC	NA	TRBV5-4	NA	TRBJ1-2
CASSLAKGQGGYTF	TGTGCCAGCAGCTTAGCGAAAGGGCAGGGAGGCTACACCTTC	NA	TRBV7-8	few	TRBJ1-2
CASSFRDVLNYGYTF	TGTGCCAGCAGCTTTCGGGACGTCCTTAACTATGGCTACACCTTC	NA	TRBV5-5	NA	TRBJ1-2
CASSLRGGTYEQYF	TGTGCCAGCAGTTTGCGGGGAGGTACCTACGAGCAGTACTTC	NA	TRBV7-6	once	TRBJ2-7
CASSPDSYGYTF	TGTGCCAGCAGCCCGGACAGCTATGGCTACACCTTC	NA	TRBV5-5	NA	TRBJ1-2
CASSTGTSGAGDTQYF	TGCGCCAGCAGCACCGGGACTAGCGGGGCGGGGGATACGCAGTATTTT	TRBD2	TRBV5-1	NA	TRBJ2-3
CASSIRQNPTGELFF	TGTGCCAGCAGCATTAGACAGAACCCCACCGGGGAGCTGTTTTTT	NA	TRBV9	NA	TRBJ2-2
CASSQRGQNSILSTNEKLFF	TGCGCCAGCAGCCAACGAGGACAGAACTCAATCCTCTCAACTAATGAAAAACTGTTTTTT	NA	TRBV4-1	NA	TRBJ1-4
CASNQAGGPETQYF	TGCGCCAGCAACCAAGCGGGAGGGCCAGAGACCCAGTACTTC	TRBD2	TRBV5-1	NA	TRBJ2-5
CAISEISGSRAYEQYF	TGTGCCATCAGTGAGATTAGCGGGAGTCGCGCCTACGAGCAGTACTTC	TRBD2	TRBV10-3	NA	TRBJ2-7
CASRSGTGGSEQYF	TGTGCCAGCAGATCCGGGACAGGGGGCAGTGAGCAGTACTTC	TRBD1	TRBV11-2	NA	TRBJ2-7
CASSVAYGYTF	TGTGCCAGCAGCGTTGCCTACGGCTACACCTTC	NA	TRBV5-5	NA	TRBJ1-2
CASSELTAGELFF	TGCGCCAGCAGTGAGCTGACAGCCGGGGAGCTGTTTTTT	NA	TRBV10-2	NA	TRBJ2-2
CASSLQGRETQYF	TGTGCCAGCAGCTTACAGGGCCGAGAGACCCAGTACTTC	NA	TRBV11-2	NA	TRBJ2-5
CASREKAGGRNEQFF	TGTGCCAGCAGGGAAAAGGCGGGAGGTCGCAATGAGCAGTTCTTC	TRBD2	TRBV2	NA	TRBJ2-1
CASSDGLKQFF	TGTGCCAGCAGCGACGGACTAAAGCAGTTCTTC	NA	TRBV7-9	NA	TRBJ2-1
CASSEEDGIERPQHF	TGTGCCAGCAGTGAAGAGGATGGGATCGAGCGGCCCCAGCATTTT	NA	TRBV2	NA	TRBJ1-5
CASSGNRGLGYEQYF	TGTGCCAGCAGTGGCAACAGGGGTTTAGGGTACGAGCAGTACTTC	TRBD1	TRBV2	NA	TRBJ2-7
CASSYSLGTEQFF	TGTGCCAGCAGTTACTCCTTGGGGACAGAGCAGTTCTTC	NA	TRBV6-5	NA	TRBJ2-1
CASSSQNEKLFF	TGTGCCAGCAGCTCGCAAAATGAAAAACTGTTTTTT	NA	TRBV7-9	NA	TRBJ1-4
CASSLGPLRDEQYF	TGCGCCAGCAGCTTGGGCCCACTGCGCGACGAGCAGTACTTC	NA	TRBV5-1	few	TRBJ2-7
CASSFGTVNQPQHF	TGTGCCAGCAGCTTTGGGACAGTTAATCAGCCCCAGCATTTT	TRBD1	TRBV7-9	once	TRBJ1-5
CASSESLLANYGYTF	TGTGCCAGCAGTGAAAGTCTTTTAGCTAACTATGGCTACACCTTC	NA	TRBV6-1	NA	TRBJ1-2
CASSQEHGTSGLYNEQFF	TGTGCCAGCAGCCAAGAGCACGGGACTAGCGGTCTATACAATGAGCAGTTCTTC	TRBD2	TRBV4-2	NA	TRBJ2-1
CASSLGLGADTQYF	TGTGCCAGCAGCTTAGGTCTAGGGGCCGATACGCAGTATTTT	NA	TRBV7-7	NA	TRBJ2-3